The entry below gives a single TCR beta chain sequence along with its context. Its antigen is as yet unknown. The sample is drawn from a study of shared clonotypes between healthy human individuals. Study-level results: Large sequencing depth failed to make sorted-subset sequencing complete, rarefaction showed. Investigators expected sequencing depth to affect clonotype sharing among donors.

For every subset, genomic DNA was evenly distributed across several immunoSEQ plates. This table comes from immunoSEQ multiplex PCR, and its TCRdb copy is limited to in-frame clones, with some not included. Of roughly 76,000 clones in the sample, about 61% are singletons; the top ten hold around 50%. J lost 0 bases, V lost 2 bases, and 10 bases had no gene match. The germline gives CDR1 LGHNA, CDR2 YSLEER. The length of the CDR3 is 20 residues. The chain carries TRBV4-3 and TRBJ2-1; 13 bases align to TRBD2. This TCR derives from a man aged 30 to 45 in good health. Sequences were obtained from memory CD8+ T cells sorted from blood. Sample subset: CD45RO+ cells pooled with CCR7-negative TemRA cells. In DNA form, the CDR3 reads TGCGCCAGCAGCCAACCTCGGACTAGCGGGAGCGAAAGCTCCTACAATGAGCAGTTCTTC. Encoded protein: CASSQPRTSGSESSYNEQFF.